This TCR beta chain was captured by sequencing in a study of neoadjuvant anti-PD-1 for oral cavity cancer. Germline CDR1 reads MNHEY; CDR2 reads SMNVEV (reference sequence). V lost 4 bases, J lost 4 bases, and 7 bases lay in between. The CDR3 has 13 residues. This table comes from immunoSEQ multiplex PCR, and its TCRdb copy is limited to in-frame clones, with some not included. The sample carries around 15,000 clones, just over 65% recorded once. The patients had HPV-negative, locally advanced oral cavity squamous cell carcinoma. Analysis of PBMCs was direct, with no culture step. The starting material was PBMCs, obtained before nivolumab (anti-PD-1) treatment. This TCR was sampled from a person between 40 and 85 years old with oral cavity squamous cell carcinoma. The rearrangement links TRBV27 to TRBJ2-2; no definite D call. The CDR3: CASSSDLTGELFF. The CDR3 DNA follows: TGTGCCAGCAGTTCAGATCTCACCGGGGAGCTGTTTTTT.